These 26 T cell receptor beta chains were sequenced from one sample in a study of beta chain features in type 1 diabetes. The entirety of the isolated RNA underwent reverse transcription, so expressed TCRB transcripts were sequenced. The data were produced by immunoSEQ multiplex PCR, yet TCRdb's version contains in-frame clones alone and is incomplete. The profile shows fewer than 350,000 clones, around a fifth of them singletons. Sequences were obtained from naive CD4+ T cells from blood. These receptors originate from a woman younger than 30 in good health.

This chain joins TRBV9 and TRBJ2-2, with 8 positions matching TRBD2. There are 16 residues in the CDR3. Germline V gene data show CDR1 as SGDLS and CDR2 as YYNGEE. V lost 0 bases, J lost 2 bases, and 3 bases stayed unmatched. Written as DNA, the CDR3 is TGTGCCAGCAGCGTAGAGAGCGGGGGAAACACCGGGGAGCTGTTTTTT. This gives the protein CASSVESGGNTGELFF.

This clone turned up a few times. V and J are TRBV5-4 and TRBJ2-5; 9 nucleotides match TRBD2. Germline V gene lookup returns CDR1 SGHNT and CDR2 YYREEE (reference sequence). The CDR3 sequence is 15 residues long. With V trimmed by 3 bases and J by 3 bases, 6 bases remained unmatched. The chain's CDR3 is CASSWVAGEEETQYF. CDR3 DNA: TGTGCCAGCAGCTGGGTAGCGGGAGAGGAAGAGACCCAGTACTTC.

The CDR3 region is CASSLSGGAHNEQFF. CDR3 coding DNA: TGTGCCAGCAGCTTGAGTGGGGGGGCCCACAATGAGCAGTTCTTC. The J gene is TRBJ2-1, the V gene TRBV5-4; D may be TRBD2 (7 bases). V was trimmed by 1 base and J by 5 bases, leaving 13 bases between them. Germline V CDR1 and CDR2: SGHNT, YYREEE (reference sequence). This CDR3 has 15 amino acids.

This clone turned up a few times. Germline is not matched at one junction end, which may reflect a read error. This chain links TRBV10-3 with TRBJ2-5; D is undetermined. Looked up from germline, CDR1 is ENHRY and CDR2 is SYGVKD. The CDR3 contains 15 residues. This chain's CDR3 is CAISEGSSPQGTQYF. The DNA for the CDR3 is TGTGCCATCAGTGAGGGGTCTAGTCCTCAAGGGACCCAGTACTTC.

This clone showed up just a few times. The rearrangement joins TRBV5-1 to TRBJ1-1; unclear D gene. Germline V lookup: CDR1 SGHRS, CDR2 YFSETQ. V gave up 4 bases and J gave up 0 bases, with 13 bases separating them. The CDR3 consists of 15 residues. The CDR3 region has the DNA TGCGCCAGCAGCCCGGCGCAGGTGATGAACACTGAAGCTTTCTTT. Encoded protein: CASSPAQVMNTEAFF.

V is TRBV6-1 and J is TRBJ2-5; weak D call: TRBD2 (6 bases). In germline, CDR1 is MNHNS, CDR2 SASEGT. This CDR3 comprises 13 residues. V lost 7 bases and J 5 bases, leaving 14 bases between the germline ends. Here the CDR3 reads CASMEGRMETQYF. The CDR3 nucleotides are TGTGCCAGCATGGAGGGGAGAATGGAGACCCAGTACTTC.

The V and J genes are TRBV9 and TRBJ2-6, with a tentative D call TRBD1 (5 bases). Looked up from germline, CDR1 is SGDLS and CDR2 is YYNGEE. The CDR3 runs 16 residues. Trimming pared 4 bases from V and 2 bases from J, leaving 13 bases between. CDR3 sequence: CASSPRLQAGANVLTF. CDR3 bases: TGTGCCAGCAGCCCCAGGTTACAGGCTGGGGCCAACGTCCTGACTTTC. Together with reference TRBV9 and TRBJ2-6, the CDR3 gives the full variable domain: DSGVTQTPKHLITATGQRVTLRCSPRSGDLSVYWYQQSLDQGLQFLIQYYNGEERAKGNILERFSAQQFPDLHSELNLSSLELGDSALYFCASSPRLQAGANVLTFGAGSRLTVL.

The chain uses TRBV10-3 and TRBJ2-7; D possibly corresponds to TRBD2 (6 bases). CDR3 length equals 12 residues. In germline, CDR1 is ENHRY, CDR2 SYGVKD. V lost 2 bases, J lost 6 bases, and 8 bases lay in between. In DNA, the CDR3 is TGTGCCATCAGTGAGGGGACTTCCGAGCAGTACTTC. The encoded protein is CAISEGTSEQYF.

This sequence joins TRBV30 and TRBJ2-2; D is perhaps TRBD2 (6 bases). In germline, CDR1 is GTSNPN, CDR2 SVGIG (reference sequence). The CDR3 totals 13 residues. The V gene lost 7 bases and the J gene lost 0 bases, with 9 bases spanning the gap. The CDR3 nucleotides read TGTGCCTTGGGCGGGGCGAACACCGGGGAGCTGTTTTTT. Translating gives CALGGANTGELFF.

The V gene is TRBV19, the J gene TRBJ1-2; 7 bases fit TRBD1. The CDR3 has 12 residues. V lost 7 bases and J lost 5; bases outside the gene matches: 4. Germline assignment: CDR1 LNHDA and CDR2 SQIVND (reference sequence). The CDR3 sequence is CASTPQGYGYTF. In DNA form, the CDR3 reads TGTGCCAGTACCCCACAGGGGTATGGCTACACCTTC.

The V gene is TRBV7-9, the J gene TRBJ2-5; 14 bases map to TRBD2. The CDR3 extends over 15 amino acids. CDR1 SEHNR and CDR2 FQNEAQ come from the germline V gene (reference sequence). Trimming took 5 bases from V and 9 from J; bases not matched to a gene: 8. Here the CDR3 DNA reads TGTGCCAGCAGCCCGGGGACTAGCGGGGGAAGGGCCCAGTACTTC. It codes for CASSPGTSGGRAQYF.

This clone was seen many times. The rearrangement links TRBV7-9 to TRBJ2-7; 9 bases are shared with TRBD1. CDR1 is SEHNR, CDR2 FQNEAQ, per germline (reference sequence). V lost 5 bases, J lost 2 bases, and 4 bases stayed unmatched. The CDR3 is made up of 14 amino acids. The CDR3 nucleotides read TGTGCCAGCAGCCCAAGGACAGGGGCCTACGAGCAGTACTTC. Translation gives CASSPRTGAYEQYF. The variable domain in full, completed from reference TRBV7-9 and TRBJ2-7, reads DTGVSQNPRHKITKRGQNVTFRCDPISEHNRLYWYRQTLGQGPEFLTYFQNEAQLEKSRLLSDRFSAERPKGSFSTLEIQRTEQGDSAMYLCASSPRTGAYEQYFGPGTRLTVT.

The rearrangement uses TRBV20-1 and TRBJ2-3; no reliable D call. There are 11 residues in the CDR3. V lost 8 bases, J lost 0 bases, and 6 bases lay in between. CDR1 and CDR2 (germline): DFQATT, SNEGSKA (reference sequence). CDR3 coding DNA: TGCAGTTCACTCAGCACAGATACGCAGTATTTT. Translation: CSSLSTDTQYF.

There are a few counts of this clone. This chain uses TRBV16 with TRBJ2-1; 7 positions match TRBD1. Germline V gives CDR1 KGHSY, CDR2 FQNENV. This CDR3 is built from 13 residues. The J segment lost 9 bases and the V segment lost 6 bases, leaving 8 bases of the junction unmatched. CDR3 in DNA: TGTGCCAGCAGACTGACAGGGTCCGGTGAGCAGTTCTTC. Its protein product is CASRLTGSGEQFF.

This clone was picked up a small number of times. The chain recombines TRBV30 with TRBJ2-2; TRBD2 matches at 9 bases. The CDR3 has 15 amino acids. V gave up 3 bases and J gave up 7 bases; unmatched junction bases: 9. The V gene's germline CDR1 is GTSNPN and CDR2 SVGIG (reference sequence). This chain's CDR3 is CAWRGESGGIGELFF. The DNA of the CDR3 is TGTGCCTGGAGAGGGGAAAGCGGGGGGATCGGGGAGCTGTTTTTT.

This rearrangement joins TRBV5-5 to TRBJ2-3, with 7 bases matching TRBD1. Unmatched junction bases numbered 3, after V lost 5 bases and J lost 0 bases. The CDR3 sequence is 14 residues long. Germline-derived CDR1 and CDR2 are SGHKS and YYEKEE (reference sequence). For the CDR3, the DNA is TGTGCCAGCAGATTGACAGGGAGCACAGATACGCAGTATTTT. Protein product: CASRLTGSTDTQYF.

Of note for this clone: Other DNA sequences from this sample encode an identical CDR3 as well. The chain's CDR3 is CAWSPGGGNTIYF. CDR3 nucleotide sequence: TGTGCCTGGAGTCCAGGGGGTGGAAACACCATATATTTT. J is TRBJ1-3 and V is TRBV30; TRBD1 matches at 7 bases. The ends lost 2 bases at V and 3 bases at J; junction bases unmatched: 1. CDR1 is GTSNPN, CDR2 SVGIG, per germline (reference sequence). This CDR3 spans 13 amino acids. The complete variable domain, with remaining parts taken from reference TRBV30 and TRBJ1-3, reads SQTIHQWPATLVQPVGSPLSLECTVEGTSNPNLYWYRQAAGRGLQLLFYSVGIGQISSEVPQNLSASRPQDRQFILSSKKLLLSDSGFYLCAWSPGGGNTIYFGEGSWLTVV.

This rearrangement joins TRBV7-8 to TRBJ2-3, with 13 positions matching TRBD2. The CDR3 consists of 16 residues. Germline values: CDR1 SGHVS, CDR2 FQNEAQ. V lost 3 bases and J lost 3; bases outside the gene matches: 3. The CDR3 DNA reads TGTGCCAGCAGCTTCCGGACTAGCGGGAGTACAGATACGCAGTATTTT. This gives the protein CASSFRTSGSTDTQYF.

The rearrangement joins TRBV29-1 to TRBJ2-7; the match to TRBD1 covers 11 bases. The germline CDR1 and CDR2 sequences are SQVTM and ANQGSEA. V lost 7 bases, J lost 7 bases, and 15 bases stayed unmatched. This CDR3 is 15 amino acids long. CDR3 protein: CSGSLGQGAMSEQYF. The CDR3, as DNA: TGCAGCGGGTCTTTAGGACAGGGGGCTATGAGTGAGCAGTACTTC.

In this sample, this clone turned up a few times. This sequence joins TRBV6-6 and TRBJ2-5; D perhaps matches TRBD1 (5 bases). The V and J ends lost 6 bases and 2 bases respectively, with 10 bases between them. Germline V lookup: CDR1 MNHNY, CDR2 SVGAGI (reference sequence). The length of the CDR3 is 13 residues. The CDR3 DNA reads TGTGCCAGCAGCGCACAGGAGCAAGAGACCCAGTACTTC. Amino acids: CASSAQEQETQYF.

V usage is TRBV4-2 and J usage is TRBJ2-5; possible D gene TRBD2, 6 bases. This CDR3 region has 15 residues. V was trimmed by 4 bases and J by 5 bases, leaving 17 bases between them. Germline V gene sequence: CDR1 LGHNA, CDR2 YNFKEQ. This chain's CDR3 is CASSPWASEEETQYF. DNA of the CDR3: TGTGCCAGCAGCCCCTGGGCTAGCGAGGAGGAGACCCAGTACTTC.

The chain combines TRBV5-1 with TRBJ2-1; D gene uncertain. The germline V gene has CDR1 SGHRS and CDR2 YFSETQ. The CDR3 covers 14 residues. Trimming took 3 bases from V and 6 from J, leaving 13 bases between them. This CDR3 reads CASSSQLPGNEQFF. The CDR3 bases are TGCGCCAGCAGCTCCCAGCTGCCGGGCAATGAGCAGTTCTTC.

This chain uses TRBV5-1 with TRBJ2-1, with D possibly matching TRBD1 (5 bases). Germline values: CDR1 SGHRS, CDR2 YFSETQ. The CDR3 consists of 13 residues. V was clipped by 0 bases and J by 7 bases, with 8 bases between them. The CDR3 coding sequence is TGCGCCAGCAGCTTGGAACAGGAGAATGAGCAGTTCTTC. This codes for CASSLEQENEQFF.

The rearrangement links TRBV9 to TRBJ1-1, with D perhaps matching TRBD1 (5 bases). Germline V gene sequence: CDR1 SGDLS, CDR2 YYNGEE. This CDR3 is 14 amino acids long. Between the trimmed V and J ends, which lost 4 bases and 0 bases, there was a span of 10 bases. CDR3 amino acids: CASSTGHVNTEAFF. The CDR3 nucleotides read TGTGCCAGCAGCACCGGACACGTGAACACTGAAGCTTTCTTT.

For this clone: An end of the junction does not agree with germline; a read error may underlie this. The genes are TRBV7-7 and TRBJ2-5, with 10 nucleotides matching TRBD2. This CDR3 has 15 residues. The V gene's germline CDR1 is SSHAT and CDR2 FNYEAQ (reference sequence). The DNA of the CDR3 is TGTGCTAGCAGCTTAAATTTAGCGGGAGGTGAGACCCAGTACTTC. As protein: CASSLNLAGGETQYF.

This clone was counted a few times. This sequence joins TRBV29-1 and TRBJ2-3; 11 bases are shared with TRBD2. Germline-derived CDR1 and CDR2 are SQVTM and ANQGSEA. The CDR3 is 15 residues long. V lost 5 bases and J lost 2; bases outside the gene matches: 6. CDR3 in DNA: TGCAGCGTTTCACCGACTAGCGGGGCCACAGATACGCAGTATTTT. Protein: CSVSPTSGATDTQYF.